Below are 10 T cell receptor beta chains sequenced from a single sample in a study of blood T cell repertoires in COVID-19. This table comes from immunoSEQ multiplex PCR, and its TCRdb copy is limited to in-frame clones, with some not included. The sample lists around 57,000 clones; 87% were seen once. Sample: peripheral blood. These receptors were obtained from a man between 45 and 60 years old with active COVID-19.

The CDR3 bases are TGTGCCAGCAGCGTTTTAACAGGGGAGAGTGCTTTCTTT. Encoded protein: CASSVLTGESAFF. The chain couples TRBV14 to TRBJ1-1; 7 positions match TRBD1. CDR3 length: 13 residues. Germline V gives CDR1 SGHDN, CDR2 FVKESK. V shed 5 bases and J 11 bases; nucleotides not matched to a gene: 11.

The chain links TRBV5-1 to TRBJ2-7; 9 nucleotides agree with TRBD2. The germline V gene has CDR1 SGHRS and CDR2 YFSETQ. The CDR3 is 14 residues long. With V trimmed by 7 bases and J by 2 bases, 7 bases remained unmatched. As DNA, the CDR3 is TGCGCCAGCGGGTTCACTAGCGGGCCCTACGAGCAGTACTTC. It specifies CASGFTSGPYEQYF.

The rearrangement links TRBV7-3 to TRBJ2-2, with a weak D call TRBD2 (5 bases). The CDR3 loop spans 15 amino acids. CDR1 SGHTA and CDR2 FQGTGA come from the germline V gene. Trimming left V 6 bases short and J 2 bases short, with 13 bases between. The CDR3 region has the DNA TGTGCCAGCAGGCCGCGGGCCGCAAACACCGGGGAGCTGTTTTTT. This sequence encodes CASRPRAANTGELFF. The variable domain in full, with the rest retrieved from reference TRBV7-3 and TRBJ2-2, is GAGVSQTPSNKVTEKGKYVELRCDPISGHTALYWYRQSLGQGPEFLIYFQGTGAADDSGLPNDRFFAVRPEGSVSTLKIQRTERGDSAVYLCASRPRAANTGELFFGEGSRLTVL.

The J gene is TRBJ1-5, the V gene TRBV3-1 (or the pseudogene TRBV3-2); 9 positions match TRBD1. This CDR3 has 19 residues. CDR1 LGHDT and CDR2 YNNKEL come from the germline V gene (reference sequence). V gave up 5 bases and J gave up 0 bases; unmatched junction bases: 14. DNA of the CDR3: TGTGCCAGCAGCTGTTACCGGGACAGGGAAATTAGTAGCAATCAGCCCCAGCATTTT. The encoded protein is CASSCYRDREISSNQPQHF.

In its sample, this clone was seen once. V is TRBV25-1 and J is TRBJ2-3; D possibly corresponds to TRBD1 (6 bases). CDR1 is MGHDK and CDR2 is SYGVNS in the germline V gene. V was cut by 10 bases and J by 6 bases, with 17 bases left in between. The CDR3 has 13 residues. The CDR3 loop reads CATSTWGRDTQYF. CDR3 DNA sequence: TGTGCCACATCCACATGGGGGCGGGATACGCAGTATTTT.

The V gene is TRBV19, the J gene TRBJ2-7; a weak D match, TRBD1 (6 bases). The CDR3 loop spans 12 amino acids. V lost 3 bases to trimming and J lost 6 bases, with 9 bases between them. Per germline, CDR1 LNHDA and CDR2 SQIVND (reference sequence). The CDR3 nucleotides read TGTGCCAGTAGTATCAGGGGTGTCGAGCAGTACTTC. It codes for CASSIRGVEQYF.

The chain links TRBV11-2 to TRBJ2-2, with 9 bases fitting TRBD2. The CDR3 has 18 residues. Trimming removed 5 bases from V and 6 bases from J; junction bases left unmatched: 16. Germline V gives CDR1 SGHAT, CDR2 FQNNGV. The CDR3 spells CASSPGPIIAGVAGELFF. The CDR3 region has the DNA TGTGCCAGCAGCCCCGGCCCAATTATAGCGGGAGTGGCCGGGGAGCTGTTTTTT.

The gene calls are TRBV7-9 and TRBJ2-1, with 14 bases identical to TRBD2. The CDR3 loop spans 16 amino acids. V lost 5 bases to trimming and J lost 3 bases; unmatched junction nucleotides: 3. Germline V gene lookup returns CDR1 SEHNR and CDR2 FQNEAQ (reference sequence). The CDR3 DNA sequence: TGTGCCAGCAGCCCTGGGACTAGCGGGAGCTACAATGAGCAGTTCTTC. Protein product: CASSPGTSGSYNEQFF.

The chain couples TRBV7-2 to TRBJ2-1, with 7 bases aligning to TRBD1. Germline V gives CDR1 SGHTA, CDR2 FQGNSA. V trimming: 1 base; J trimming: 2 bases; junction bases outside the gene matches: 2. This CDR3 region has 15 residues. This CDR3 is CASSLGQGAYNEQFF. CDR3 nucleotide sequence: TGTGCCAGCAGCTTAGGGCAGGGGGCCTACAATGAGCAGTTCTTC. The variable domain in full, completed from reference TRBV7-2 and TRBJ2-1, reads GAGVSQSPSNKVTEKGKDVELRCDPISGHTALYWYRQSLGQGLEFLIYFQGNSAPDKSGLPSDRFSAERTGGSVSTLTIQRTQQEDSAVYLCASSLGQGAYNEQFFGPGTRLTVL.

The chain carries TRBV28 and TRBJ2-5; TRBD2 matches at 7 bases. The CDR3 sequence is 14 residues long. The germline CDR1 and CDR2 sequences are MDHEN and SYDVKM. After removal of 6 bases from V and 7 bases from J, the junction contained 11 bases not matched to a gene. The CDR3 bases are TGTGCCAGCAGCCCGGACGCGGGGGTGGGGACCCAGTACTTC. Amino acid sequence: CASSPDAGVGTQYF.